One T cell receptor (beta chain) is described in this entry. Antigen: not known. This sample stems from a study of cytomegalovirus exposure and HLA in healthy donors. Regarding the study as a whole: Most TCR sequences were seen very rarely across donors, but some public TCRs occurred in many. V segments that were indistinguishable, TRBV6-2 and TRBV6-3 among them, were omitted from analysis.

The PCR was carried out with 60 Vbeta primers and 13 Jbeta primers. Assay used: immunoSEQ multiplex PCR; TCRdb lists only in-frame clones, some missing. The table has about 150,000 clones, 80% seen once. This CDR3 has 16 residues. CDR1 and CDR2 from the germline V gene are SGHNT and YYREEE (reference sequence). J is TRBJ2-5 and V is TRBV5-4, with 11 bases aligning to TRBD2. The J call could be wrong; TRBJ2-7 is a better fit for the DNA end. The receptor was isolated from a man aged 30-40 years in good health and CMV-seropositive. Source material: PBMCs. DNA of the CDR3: TGTGCCAGCAGCCCTTCGGGACTAGCGGCCCGAGACGAGCAGTACTTC. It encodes CASSPSGLAARDEQYF.